The clone carrying this TCR beta chain has just a few counts. Each CDR3 protein gets one entry after TCRdb re-called the RACE reads with MiXCR. The table has about 120,000 distinct CDR3 sequences, roughly 13% seen once. The germline V gene has CDR1 SGHVS and CDR2 FQNEAQ. Trimming shortened V by 3 bases and J by 4 bases, and 11 bases separated the two germline ends. This CDR3 has 14 residues. The sample's time point: pre-sensitization, week 0. Treatment specified: therapeutic diphenylcyclopropenone sensitization with weekly scalp DPC. The sample is drawn from a study of human T cells and chemical hapten exposure. Study-level background: Affected patients, primarily female, had alopecia areata, totalis or universalis.

Sequencing was performed on whole blood, taken in connection with sensitization to the hapten diphenylcyclopropenone (DPC). The chain has TRBV7-8 and TRBJ2-3; D is uncertain. The receptor's source is a woman younger than 30 with alopecia areata. Some clones in this sample may be carry-over from other donors' samples. The DNA for the CDR3 is TGTGCCAGCAGCTTGGTCGAAACGTCAGATACGCAGTATTTT. It encodes CASSLVETSDTQYF. The whole variable domain, filled in from reference TRBV7-8 and TRBJ2-3, reads GAGVSQSPRYKVAKRGQDVALRCDPISGHVSLFWYQQALGQGPEFLTYFQNEAQLDKSGLPSDRFFAERPEGSVSTLKIQRTQQEDSAVYLCASSLVETSDTQYFGPGTRLTVL.